These 2 T cell receptor beta chains came from one sample sequenced in a study of blood T cell repertoires in COVID-19. Only in-frame clones appear in the TCRdb table, and some are missing; sequencing was by immunoSEQ multiplex PCR. Among about 210,000 clones listed, roughly 94% were seen once. Sequencing used peripheral blood. The receptors were sampled from a man younger than 40 with acute or convalescent COVID-19.

The chain carries TRBV7-8 and TRBJ2-3; D unresolved. Germline V CDR1 and CDR2: SGHVS, FQNEAQ. V was cut by 5 bases and J by 5 bases, with 8 bases left in between. The CDR3 is made up of 12 amino acids. The CDR3, as DNA: TGTGCCAGCAGCCACCTACTAGATACGCAGTATTTT. Amino acids: CASSHLLDTQYF.

V usage is TRBV9 and J usage is TRBJ1-2, with 7 bases that match TRBD1. Germline V gene lookup returns CDR1 SGDLS and CDR2 YYNGEE. This CDR3 contains 17 residues. V shed 3 bases, J shed 2 bases, and the junction held 13 bases outside the gene matches. The chain's CDR3 is CASSAQQGPLGNYGYTF. In DNA form, the CDR3 reads TGTGCCAGCAGCGCCCAACAGGGGCCCCTAGGGAACTATGGCTACACCTTC.